The T cell receptor (beta chain) under discussion was sequenced for a study of blood T cell repertoires in COVID-19. At the level of the study: The United States, Italy and Spain were the sources of the acute and convalescent COVID-19 samples.

In the authors' workflow: Quantification of nucleated cells was approximated via reference gene primer amplification. Repertoires were generated with immunoSEQ multiplex PCR, while TCRdb's copy carries only in-frame clones and drops some. V and J calls plus clone size are reproduced from that table; the DNA served to infer D and trimming. The repertoire holds approximately 280,000 clones, with roughly 91% as singletons. J lost 1 base, V lost 2 bases, and 4 bases had no gene match. The CDR3 runs 16 residues. The V gene's germline CDR1 is PRHDT and CDR2 FYEKMQ (reference sequence). The chain joins TRBV13 to TRBJ2-1, with 8 positions matching TRBD2. Sequencing was done on a sample of peripheral blood. This sequence originates from a man between 35 and 55 years old with acute or convalescent COVID-19. Here the CDR3 DNA reads TGTGCCAGCAGCTTATCCGGCGGGGGGTCCTACAATGAGCAGTTCTTC. This encodes CASSLSGGGSYNEQFF.